The 15 T cell receptor beta chains below come from one sample, sequenced in a study of lymphopenia after photon versus proton radiotherapy. Libraries were prepared by immunoSEQ multiplex PCR; TCRdb keeps only in-frame clonotypes and omits some of them. The sample lists about 3,800 clones; about 71% were seen once. Here the sequenced sample was peripheral blood, taken from a patient treated with proton-based radiotherapy. These receptors originate from a man older than 75 with esophageal cancer.

The V call is TRBV7-9, the J call TRBJ2-3; TRBD2 aligns across 9 bases. The V segment lost 2 bases and the J segment 4 bases; nucleotides outside the gene matches: 7. CDR3 length: 16 residues. Germline CDR1 reads SEHNR; CDR2 reads FQNEAQ (reference sequence). CDR3 DNA sequence: TGTGCCAGCAGCTTAAATAGCGGGAGTATCGCAGATACGCAGTATTTT. It is translated as CASSLNSGSIADTQYF.

The rearrangement links TRBV21-1 to TRBJ2-7; the table's D gene call, TRBD1, was not cross checked with the DNA. TRBV21-1 is a recognized pseudogene. The CDR3 contains 15 residues. CDR3: CASSQEQGAAYEQYF. CDR3 coding DNA: TGTGCCAGCAGCCAAGAGCAGGGGGCTGCCTACGAGCAGTACTTC.

The chain employs TRBV27 and TRBJ2-1, with D tentatively TRBD1 (6 bases). Trimming removed 8 bases at V and 2 bases at J, with 13 bases between. The CDR3 spans 14 residues. Per the germline V gene, CDR1 is MNHEY and CDR2 is SMNVEV (reference sequence). The CDR3 coding sequence is TGTGCCAGCCGCTTTGGGACAACCTACAATGAGCAGTTCTTC. Amino acids: CASRFGTTYNEQFF.

Only a few counts were recorded for this clone. This rearrangement joins TRBV4-1 to TRBJ2-1, with D perhaps TRBD1 or TRBD2 (5 bases each). This CDR3 has 14 amino acids. Trimming cost V 4 bases and J 5 bases, with 12 bases left between them. Germline values: CDR1 MGHRA, CDR2 YSYEKL. The CDR3 DNA reads as TGCGCCAGCAGCCCAATCATGGGGGACAATGAGCAGTTCTTC. It is translated as CASSPIMGDNEQFF.

J is TRBJ2-7 and V is TRBV9, with TRBD2 identical over 10 bases. Germline V gene sequence: CDR1 SGDLS, CDR2 YYNGEE. The V and J ends lost 3 bases and 5 bases, in that order; junction bases with no gene match: 8. CDR3 size: 15 residues. The CDR3 DNA sequence: TGTGCCAGCAGCGCAACCTTAGCGGGAGGTAACGAGCAGTACTTC. Protein: CASSATLAGGNEQYF.

This clone was counted only a few times. Within the sample, other DNA sequences also encode this same CDR3. This sequence joins TRBV7-6 and TRBJ1-5; unclear D gene. CDR1 and CDR2 from the germline V gene are SGHVS and FNYEAQ. The ends were cut back, 1 base at V and 7 bases at J, with 14 bases in the middle. The length of the CDR3 is 15 residues. The CDR3 loop reads CASSLGMQTDQPQHF. In DNA, the CDR3 is TGTGCCAGCAGCTTAGGCATGCAAACGGACCAGCCCCAGCATTTT.

The chain has TRBV5-4 and TRBJ2-1, with a tentative D call TRBD2 (6 bases). This CDR3 has 14 amino acids. Germline CDR1 reads SGHNT; CDR2 reads YYREEE (reference sequence). V shed 6 bases and J shed 5 bases, with 15 bases lying between them. The CDR3 loop reads CASIKTGVNNEQFF. DNA of the CDR3: TGTGCCAGCATTAAAACGGGGGTAAACAATGAGCAGTTCTTC.

This sequence joins TRBV5-1 and TRBJ1-3; tentative D call: TRBD1 (5 bases). Trimming cost V 0 bases and J 0 bases, with 10 bases left between them. The CDR3 loop spans 16 amino acids. Germline V CDR1 and CDR2: SGHRS, YFSETQ. CDR3 sequence: CASSLEAGNSGNTIYF. The CDR3 coding sequence is TGCGCCAGCAGCTTGGAAGCAGGGAACTCTGGAAACACCATATATTTT.

This clone was seen a handful of times. This chain links TRBV29-1 with TRBJ1-4, with D unclear. Deletions cut 4 bases from V and 1 base from J, with 7 bases between. The length of the CDR3 is 13 residues. Germline V lookup: CDR1 SQVTM, CDR2 ANQGSEA. In DNA, the CDR3 is TGCAGCGTTGTTTGGTTAACTAATGAAAAACTGTTTTTT. This gives the protein CSVVWLTNEKLFF. Supplemented by reference TRBV29-1 and TRBJ1-4, the full variable domain reads SAVISQKPSRDICQRGTSLTIQCQVDSQVTMMFWYRQQPGQSLTLIATANQGSEATYESGFVIDKFPISRPNLTFSTLTVSNMSPEDSSIYLCSVVWLTNEKLFFGSGTQLSVL.

This clone was counted a few times. V usage is TRBV7-3 and J usage is TRBJ1-3; D gene ambiguous. Germline CDR1 reads SGHTA; CDR2 reads FQGTGA. Deletions cut 1 base from V and 0 bases from J, with 4 bases between. The CDR3 consists of 14 residues. The CDR3 DNA sequence: TGTGCCAGCAGCTTAAGTAACTCTGGAAACACCATATATTTT. This sequence encodes CASSLSNSGNTIYF.

The count of this clone is one. The chain links TRBV19 to TRBJ2-5, with a weak D call TRBD2 (6 bases). Trimming took 5 bases from V and 5 from J, leaving 21 bases between them. The CDR3 contains 16 residues. Germline loops: CDR1 LNHDA, CDR2 SQIVND (reference sequence). The CDR3 region has the DNA TGTGCCAGTAGTTCCGCGATGGGACTGACTTGGGAGACCCAGTACTTC. Its translation is CASSSAMGLTWETQYF.

This clone occurred a few times. J is TRBJ1-1 and V is TRBV28; D remains unclear. In germline, CDR1 is MDHEN, CDR2 SYDVKM. The CDR3 consists of 17 residues. Trimming left V 6 bases short and J 0 bases short, with 20 bases between. The CDR3 DNA is TGTGCCAGCAGCCCATCCCGGACGGGTTCCCTGAACACTGAAGCTTTCTTT. This sequence encodes CASSPSRTGSLNTEAFF.

This rearrangement joins TRBV11-3 to TRBJ1-5; D is uncertain. The V and J ends lost 1 base and 3 bases respectively, with 16 bases between them. The CDR3 contains 17 residues. Germline V gene data show CDR1 as SGHNT and CDR2 as YENEEA. The CDR3 is CASSLVAEEGVNQPQHF. The CDR3 DNA follows: TGTGCCAGCAGCTTAGTGGCCGAAGAGGGAGTCAATCAGCCCCAGCATTTT.

The DNA for the CDR3 is TGTGCCAGCAGTTGGGTGGGGTACGAGCAGTACTTC. It translates to CASSWVGYEQYF. J is TRBJ2-5 and V is TRBV28, with unresolved D. With the DNA end fitting TRBJ2-7 better, the J assignment may be wrong. Germline V gives CDR1 MDHEN, CDR2 SYDVKM. This CDR3 region has 12 residues.

This sequence joins TRBV7-9 and TRBJ2-3; 8 bases match TRBD1. This CDR3 is built from 15 residues. Germline loops: CDR1 SEHNR, CDR2 FQNEAQ (reference sequence). The J segment lost 4 bases and the V segment lost 0 bases, leaving 3 bases of the junction unmatched. The CDR3 loop reads CASSLAGQGPDTQYF. The CDR3 coding sequence is TGTGCCAGCAGCTTAGCAGGACAGGGCCCAGATACGCAGTATTTT.